These 23 T cell receptor beta chains came from one sample sequenced in a study of T cell responses to AZD1222 COVID-19 vaccine. Assay used: immunoSEQ multiplex PCR; TCRdb lists only in-frame clones, some missing. Counted here are 90,000 to 120,000 clones, approximately 92% occurring once; the ten biggest clones make up roughly 9%. Sequenced here: peripheral blood, sampled 28 days after the second AZD1222 dose. These receptors all come from an adult who received the AZD1222 COVID-19 vaccine.

V and J are TRBV6-6 and TRBJ2-1, with D possibly matching TRBD1 (5 bases). Trimming stripped 6 bases from V and 7 bases from J, with 10 bases between. Germline values: CDR1 MNHNY, CDR2 SVGAGI (reference sequence). CDR3 length: 12 amino acids. The CDR3 nucleotides are TGTGCCAGCAGCAAGACAGAAAATGAGCAGTTCTTC. The encoded protein is CASSKTENEQFF.

The V and J genes are TRBV12-5 and TRBJ1-1, with D possibly TRBD1 on 6 matching bases. CDR1 and CDR2 from the germline V gene are LGHNT and FRNRAP. The V end lost 6 bases, the J end lost 4 bases, and 12 bases lay between the germline ends. The CDR3 totals 13 residues. The CDR3 DNA follows: TGTGCTAGTGGCCCGACAGGTTCCACTGAAGCTTTCTTT. Protein product: CASGPTGSTEAFF. The full variable domain, its missing parts supplied by reference TRBV12-5 and TRBJ1-1, is DARVTQTPRHKVTEMGQEVTMRCQPILGHNTVFWYRQTMMQGLELLAYFRNRAPLDDSGMPKDRFSAEMPDATLATLKIQPSEPRDSAVYFCASGPTGSTEAFFGQGTRLTVV.

This sequence joins TRBV7-9 and TRBJ2-7; 11 bases map to TRBD2. There are 16 residues in the CDR3. The J segment lost 4 bases and the V segment lost 6 bases, leaving 11 bases of the junction unmatched. Germline V gene data show CDR1 as SEHNR and CDR2 as FQNEAQ (reference sequence). The CDR3 nucleotides read TGTGCCAGCAGACCTGACGTTTGGACTAGCGGGTACGAGCAGTACTTC. This codes for CASRPDVWTSGYEQYF.

The V call is TRBV29-1, the J call TRBJ1-1; 8 nucleotides line up with TRBD1. The V segment lost 7 bases and the J segment 4 bases; nucleotides outside the gene matches: 5. Looked up from germline, CDR1 is SQVTM and CDR2 is ANQGSEA. This CDR3 contains 12 residues. The CDR3, as DNA: TGCAGCGCCCGAACAGGGGGCACTGAAGCTTTCTTT. Translating it yields CSARTGGTEAFF.

V gene TRBV7-8 combines with J gene TRBJ2-2, with D perhaps TRBD1 (5 bases). The CDR3 runs to 15 residues. V was trimmed by 1 base and J by 4 bases, leaving 10 bases between them. CDR1 is SGHVS, CDR2 FQNEAQ, per germline. CDR3 residues: CASSLGPQGTGELFF. The CDR3 bases are TGTGCCAGCAGCTTAGGTCCTCAGGGCACCGGGGAGCTGTTTTTT.

The chain recombines TRBV7-9 with TRBJ2-2; D remains ambiguous. CDR3 size: 15 residues. Germline V CDR1 and CDR2: SEHNR, FQNEAQ (reference sequence). Deletions cut 8 bases from V and 3 bases from J, with 16 bases between. CDR3 nucleotide sequence: TGTGCCAGCGGCCAACAATGGCAGGACACCGGGGAGCTGTTTTTT. Translation: CASGQQWQDTGELFF.

The rearrangement links TRBV30 to TRBJ2-3; D possibly corresponds to TRBD2 (5 bases). V gave up 0 bases and J gave up 6 bases, with 13 bases separating them. CDR1 GTSNPN and CDR2 SVGIG come from the germline V gene (reference sequence). The CDR3 covers 14 residues. In DNA, the CDR3 is TGTGCCTGGAGTGTTAGCGAGATAGTCGATACGCAGTATTTT. Translated: CAWSVSEIVDTQYF. Together with reference TRBV30 and TRBJ2-3, the CDR3 gives the full variable domain: SQTIHQWPATLVQPVGSPLSLECTVEGTSNPNLYWYRQAAGRGLQLLFYSVGIGQISSEVPQNLSASRPQDRQFILSSKKLLLSDSGFYLCAWSVSEIVDTQYFGPGTRLTVL.

This chain joins TRBV12-3 or TRBV12-4 and TRBJ1-3, with D unresolved. Trimming removed 8 bases from V and 2 bases from J, with 10 bases in between. There are 13 residues in the CDR3. CDR3 nucleotides: TGTGCCAGCCTGTCACTGGCTGGAAACACCATATATTTT. Translation: CASLSLAGNTIYF.

The gene calls are TRBV3-1 (or the pseudogene TRBV3-2) and TRBJ1-1; D gene ambiguous. Trimming shortened V by 0 bases and J by 4 bases, and 3 bases separated the two germline ends. This CDR3 is 12 amino acids long. The germline V gene encodes CDR1 LGHDT and CDR2 YNNKEL (reference sequence). The CDR3 protein is CASSQEPTEAFF. Here the CDR3 DNA reads TGTGCCAGCAGCCAAGAACCCACTGAAGCTTTCTTT.

The chain has TRBV5-1 and TRBJ1-1; 7 nucleotides agree with TRBD1. V was pared by 5 bases and J by 2 bases, with 3 bases of the junction left unmatched. Germline CDR1 is SGHRS and CDR2 is YFSETQ. The CDR3 has 13 residues. The CDR3 DNA is TGCGCCAGCAGAGGGACAGATAACACTGAAGCTTTCTTT. It specifies CASRGTDNTEAFF.

This clone was picked up one time. The rearrangement uses TRBV5-1 and TRBJ1-3, with a possible D match to TRBD1 (5 bases). V gave up 0 bases and J gave up 0 bases, with 13 bases separating them. The CDR3 has 17 amino acids. The germline CDR1 and CDR2 sequences are SGHRS and YFSETQ. The CDR3 reads CASSLAPDRSSGNTIYF. CDR3 bases: TGCGCCAGCAGCTTGGCCCCAGACAGAAGCTCTGGAAACACCATATATTTT.

The genes are TRBV20-1 and TRBJ2-1; D may be TRBD1 (5 bases). Trimming stripped 3 bases from V and 8 bases from J, with 20 bases between. The CDR3 is 15 residues long. Germline CDR1 DFQATT, CDR2 SNEGSKA (reference sequence). Here the CDR3 DNA reads TGCAGTGCTAGTTCGCAGGGCCGAAAGGTGCATGAGCAGTTCTTC. Translating it yields CSASSQGRKVHEQFF.

The V and J genes are TRBV19 and TRBJ1-2, with D perhaps TRBD1 (5 bases). The CDR3 totals 14 residues. V gave up 2 bases and J gave up 7 bases, with 14 bases separating them. In germline, CDR1 is LNHDA, CDR2 SQIVND (reference sequence). CDR3 sequence: CASSISATRGGYTF. The CDR3 DNA reads as TGTGCCAGTAGTATATCGGCGACAAGGGGTGGCTACACCTTC.

The CDR3 loop reads CASSTGLAGGSNTGELFF. The DNA of the CDR3 is TGCGCCAGCAGCACTGGACTAGCGGGGGGTTCGAACACCGGGGAGCTGTTTTTT. The V and J genes are TRBV4-1 and TRBJ2-2; TRBD2 matches 14 bases. V was clipped by 5 bases and J by 0 bases; unmatched bases: 5. The CDR3 loop spans 18 amino acids. CDR1 MGHRA and CDR2 YSYEKL come from the germline V gene.

The rearrangement links TRBV5-6 to TRBJ1-1; D gene ambiguous. Germline V gene lookup returns CDR1 SGHDT and CDR2 YYEEEE. The ends were cut back, 0 bases at V and 1 base at J, with 13 bases in the middle. The CDR3 extends over 16 amino acids. The CDR3 is CASSLALFVGNTEAFF. In DNA, the CDR3 is TGTGCCAGCAGCTTGGCCCTTTTTGTGGGGAACACTGAAGCTTTCTTT. The full variable domain, in which reference TRBV5-6 and TRBJ1-1 provide the parts outside the CDR3, is DAGVTQSPTHLIKTRGQQVTLRCSPKSGHDTVSWYQQALGQGPQFIFQYYEEEERQRGNFPDRFSGHQFPNYSSELNVNALLLGDSALYLCASSLALFVGNTEAFFGQGTRLTVV.

The V gene is TRBV28, the J gene TRBJ1-1; 7 bases line up with TRBD1. This CDR3 has 16 amino acids. With 9 bases clipped from V and 0 bases from J, the junction kept 13 bases outside the gene matches. Per the germline V gene, CDR1 is MDHEN and CDR2 is SYDVKM. In DNA, the CDR3 is TGTGCCAGTTCCCGGGACAGCGTTATCATGAACACTGAAGCTTTCTTT. Translation gives CASSRDSVIMNTEAFF.

J is TRBJ1-4 and V is TRBV10-3; 7 bases are shared with TRBD1. V lost 3 bases to trimming and J lost 7 bases; unmatched junction nucleotides: 5. This CDR3 is 14 amino acids long. Germline V gives CDR1 ENHRY, CDR2 SYGVKD. The CDR3 loop reads CAISDPGQLEKLFF. The CDR3 nucleotides are TGTGCCATCAGTGATCCGGGACAGCTTGAAAAACTGTTTTTT.

The rearrangement uses TRBV4-2 and TRBJ2-3; 10 nucleotides agree with TRBD2. Per the germline V gene, CDR1 is LGHNA and CDR2 is YNFKEQ. V dropped 3 bases and J dropped 0; count of bases not matched to a gene: 15. There are 20 residues in the CDR3. This chain's CDR3 is CASSHLTRSGRALSTDTQYF. CDR3 nucleotide sequence: TGTGCCAGCAGCCACCTCACAAGGAGCGGGAGGGCCCTTAGCACAGATACGCAGTATTTT.

The rearrangement links TRBV7-2 to TRBJ1-6; D is possibly TRBD1 (5 bases). This CDR3 has 13 residues. The germline V gene encodes CDR1 SGHTA and CDR2 FQGNSA. V lost 1 base to trimming and J lost 10 bases, with 8 bases between them. The CDR3 DNA reads as TGTGCCAGCAGCTTAGTCCGGGGGTCACCCCTCCACTTT. This codes for CASSLVRGSPLHF.

This chain links TRBV13 with TRBJ2-1; unclear D gene. The CDR3 is 13 amino acids. Trimming cost V 2 bases and J 5 bases, with 7 bases left between them. Germline V gene lookup returns CDR1 PRHDT and CDR2 FYEKMQ (reference sequence). The CDR3 loop reads CASSLFENNEQFF. The CDR3 DNA sequence: TGTGCCAGCAGCTTATTTGAGAACAATGAGCAGTTCTTC.

This chain connects TRBV10-3 to TRBJ2-7; D might be TRBD1 (6 bases). This CDR3 has 14 amino acids. V dropped 5 bases and J dropped 3 bases, with 14 bases sitting between them. Germline V gene lookup returns CDR1 ENHRY and CDR2 SYGVKD. For the CDR3, the DNA is TGTGCCATCAGTAGGGGGACGGATAGCTACGAGCAGTACTTC. Residues: CAISRGTDSYEQYF.

The chain has TRBV5-1 and TRBJ2-7; D assignment may be TRBD1 or TRBD2 (5 bases each). CDR1 SGHRS and CDR2 YFSETQ come from the germline V gene. The CDR3 sequence is 14 residues long. Trimming shortened V by 1 base and J by 3 bases, and 11 bases separated the two germline ends. CDR3 coding DNA: TGCGCCAGCAGCTTGCAGGGACCCGGCTACGAGCAGTACTTC. This sequence encodes CASSLQGPGYEQYF.

This rearrangement joins TRBV2 to TRBJ1-5, with a weak D call TRBD1 (5 bases). The CDR3 runs to 14 residues. V was clipped by 6 bases and J by 0 bases, with 9 bases between them. Germline V gene lookup returns CDR1 SNHLY and CDR2 FYNNEI. The CDR3 loop reads CASSQGNSNQPQHF. In nucleotides, the CDR3 is TGTGCCAGCAGCCAGGGAAATAGCAATCAGCCCCAGCATTTT.